The 26 T cell receptor beta chains reported below all come from one sample, sequenced in a study of T cell responses to AZD1222 COVID-19 vaccine. Clones were read by immunoSEQ multiplex PCR, and TCRdb kept only the in-frame ones, dropping some. The repertoire consists of 120,000 or so clones, with 84% occurring once and the leading ten covering about 29%. This material consisted of peripheral blood, taken 28 days after the second AZD1222 dose. The receptors derive from an adult who received the AZD1222 COVID-19 vaccine.

In this sample, this clone turned up a few times. This chain uses TRBV7-9 with TRBJ1-1, with D tentatively TRBD1 (5 bases). V was clipped by 4 bases and J by 7 bases, with 19 bases between them. From germline, CDR1 is SEHNR and CDR2 FQNEAQ (reference sequence). There are 15 residues in the CDR3. The CDR3 spells CASSWEVSGTVEAFF. The DNA of the CDR3 is TGTGCCAGCAGCTGGGAGGTCTCCGGGACCGTTGAAGCTTTCTTT.

The chain combines TRBV5-1 with TRBJ1-6; 7 bases match TRBD1. This CDR3 has 16 amino acids. J gave up 10 bases and V 0 bases, and 10 bases lay outside the gene matches. Germline-derived CDR1 and CDR2 are SGHRS and YFSETQ. The CDR3 DNA reads TGCGCCAGCAGCTTGGCCACAGGGGATGAGGGATCACCCCTCCACTTT. It encodes CASSLATGDEGSPLHF.

The gene calls are TRBV7-9 and TRBJ1-3; 7 positions agree with TRBD1. The CDR3 has 15 residues. V was pared by 5 bases and J by 4 bases, with 8 bases of the junction left unmatched. Germline V gives CDR1 SEHNR, CDR2 FQNEAQ (reference sequence). CDR3 amino acids: CASSTGQDYGNTIYF. The DNA of the CDR3 is TGTGCCAGCAGCACCGGACAGGACTACGGAAACACCATATATTTT.

The gene calls are TRBV9 and TRBJ1-2; D is unclear. Germline-derived CDR1 and CDR2 are SGDLS and YYNGEE. This CDR3 spans 13 amino acids. V gave up 0 bases and J gave up 9 bases, with 12 bases separating them. The CDR3 is CASSVEGLGSYTF. For the CDR3, the DNA is TGTGCCAGCAGCGTAGAAGGGTTAGGGAGCTACACCTTC.

J is TRBJ2-7 and V is TRBV11-2; D is uncertain. Trimming stripped 4 bases from V and 2 bases from J, with 9 bases between. Germline V gene sequence: CDR1 SGHAT, CDR2 FQNNGV. The CDR3 has 13 amino acids. CDR3 coding DNA: TGTGCCAGCAGCTCCCCGGCGCCCTACGAGCAGTACTTC. Amino acids: CASSSPAPYEQYF.

The chain has TRBV7-2 and TRBJ2-7, with 15 bases lining up with TRBD2. The germline CDR1 and CDR2 sequences are SGHTA and FQGNSA. Germline trimming cut 1 base from V and 7 bases from J; bases unmatched to any gene: 8. The CDR3 is 17 residues long. CDR3 region: CASSLVARGLAGGEQYF. As DNA, the CDR3 is TGTGCCAGCAGCTTAGTTGCTAGGGGACTAGCGGGGGGAGAGCAGTACTTC. Together with reference TRBV7-2 and TRBJ2-7, the CDR3 gives the full variable domain: GAGVSQSPSNKVTEKGKDVELRCDPISGHTALYWYRQSLGQGLEFLIYFQGNSAPDKSGLPSDRFSAERTGGSVSTLTIQRTQQEDSAVYLCASSLVARGLAGGEQYFGPGTRLTVT.

On this clone: A junction end diverges from the germline sequence, so it may reflect a read error. The rearrangement uses TRBV12-3 or TRBV12-4 and TRBJ1-5; D is unresolved. The CDR3 runs to 12 residues. The CDR3 region has the DNA TGTGCCAGCCGTTTCAGCAATCAGCCCCAGCATTTT. Translation: CASRFSNQPQHF.

This clone has just one count. The chain is built from TRBV9 and TRBJ1-2; 11 positions agree with TRBD1. CDR3 length: 15 amino acids. Looked up from germline, CDR1 is SGDLS and CDR2 is YYNGEE. After removal of 3 bases from V and 7 bases from J, the junction contained 8 bases not matched to a gene. CDR3 nucleotide sequence: TGTGCCAGCAGCGCCTCAACCGGGACAGGGGGTGGCTACACCTTC. As protein: CASSASTGTGGGYTF.

This chain connects TRBV18 to TRBJ1-2; 7 nucleotides align to TRBD1. The CDR3 consists of 14 residues. J lost 12 bases, V lost 6 bases, and 16 bases had no gene match. Germline V gene data show CDR1 as KGHSH and CDR2 as LQKENI. The CDR3 spells CASSIDRAFAGNTF. The CDR3 DNA follows: TGTGCCAGCTCCATCGACAGGGCCTTTGCTGGGAACACCTTC.

This clone was recorded a few times. Within the sample, other DNA sequences also encode this same CDR3. The rearrangement joins TRBV7-9 to TRBJ2-7; unclear D gene. Germline V gene lookup returns CDR1 SEHNR and CDR2 FQNEAQ (reference sequence). V lost 2 bases, J lost 4 bases, and 9 bases lay in between. The CDR3 loop spans 13 amino acids. CDR3 in DNA: TGTGCCAGCAGCTTACTTGGAGATTACGAGCAGTACTTC. It is translated as CASSLLGDYEQYF.

The chain uses TRBV7-2 and TRBJ1-2; D uncertain. The CDR3 runs to 15 residues. V was cut by 5 bases and J by 6 bases, with 19 bases left in between. The germline V gene has CDR1 SGHTA and CDR2 FQGNSA. CDR3 sequence reads: CASSPLGRMKNGYTF. For the CDR3, the DNA is TGTGCCAGCAGCCCCCTGGGCAGGATGAAGAATGGCTACACCTTC. Full variable domain (outside the CDR3, taken from reference TRBV7-2 and TRBJ1-2): GAGVSQSPSNKVTEKGKDVELRCDPISGHTALYWYRQSLGQGLEFLIYFQGNSAPDKSGLPSDRFSAERTGGSVSTLTIQRTQQEDSAVYLCASSPLGRMKNGYTFGSGTRLTVV.

This chain connects TRBV28 to TRBJ2-2; TRBD1 matches at 7 bases. J gave up 5 bases and V 1 base, and 13 bases lay outside the gene matches. The CDR3 has 18 amino acids. Looked up from germline, CDR1 is MDHEN and CDR2 is SYDVKM. The CDR3 DNA is TGTGCCAGCAGTTTATCCCTAATTAAACAGGGGTTTACCGGGGAGCTGTTTTTT. Its translation: CASSLSLIKQGFTGELFF.

The gene calls are TRBV18 and TRBJ1-1; possibly TRBD1 for D (6 bases). The germline CDR1 and CDR2 sequences are KGHSH and LQKENI. V lost 0 bases and J 1 base, leaving 21 bases between the germline ends. This CDR3 is built from 19 residues. CDR3 protein: CASSPPLPMTGFENTEAFF. The CDR3 region has the DNA TGTGCCAGCTCACCACCCCTTCCTATGACAGGATTTGAGAACACTGAAGCTTTCTTT.

This sequence joins TRBV7-8 and TRBJ2-5; 9 nucleotides agree with TRBD1. The trim removed 5 bases at V and 7 bases at J, leaving 2 bases unmatched. Germline loops: CDR1 SGHVS, CDR2 FQNEAQ. This CDR3 spans 12 amino acids. Here the CDR3 DNA reads TGTGCCAGCAGCCCACAGGGGGCGACCCAGTACTTC. This encodes CASSPQGATQYF.

V and J are TRBV6-1 and TRBJ1-6, with D possibly TRBD1 on 6 matching bases. The CDR3 is 16 residues long. Trimming took off 2 bases at V and 7 bases at J, with 15 bases between the two ends. Germline V gene data show CDR1 as MNHNS and CDR2 as SASEGT. CDR3 protein: CASSEREQGRNSPLHF. The CDR3 bases are TGTGCCAGCAGTGAACGAGAACAGGGAAGGAATTCACCCCTCCACTTT.

This chain connects TRBV3-1 (or the pseudogene TRBV3-2) to TRBJ1-6, with 10 bases aligning to TRBD1. The junction had 5 bases not matched to a gene; V was cut back by 7 bases and J by 8 bases. CDR1 and CDR2 (germline): LGHDT, YNNKEL (reference sequence). This CDR3 has 14 residues. CDR3 in DNA: TGTGCCAGCATGGACAGGGGGTCGGATTCACCCCTCCACTTT. It codes for CASMDRGSDSPLHF.

In this sample, this clone turned up a few times. The gene calls are TRBV5-6 and TRBJ1-4, with 8 nucleotides matching TRBD1. V dropped 4 bases and J dropped 8; count of bases not matched to a gene: 10. The CDR3 consists of 15 residues. In germline, CDR1 is SGHDT, CDR2 YYEEEE. CDR3 in amino acids: CASSASTGVGEKLFF. The CDR3 DNA reads TGTGCCAGCAGCGCCTCGACAGGGGTGGGGGAAAAACTGTTTTTT.

The CDR3 coding sequence is TGTGCCAGCAGCCCCGGACTATATGAAGCTTTCTTT. Its protein is CASSPGLYEAFF. The rearrangement uses TRBV12-3 or TRBV12-4 and TRBJ1-1, with D hard to call. This CDR3 region has 12 residues. The V end was cut by 6 bases, the J end by 7 bases, with 12 bases between.

The J gene is TRBJ2-7, the V gene TRBV6-5; 8 bases are a match to TRBD2. Germline values: CDR1 MNHEY, CDR2 SVGAGI. Trimming cost V 6 bases and J 1 base; bases outside gene matches: 5. This CDR3 comprises 14 residues. Written as DNA, the CDR3 is TGTGCCAGCAGCCGGAAGCGGGGGTCCTACGAGCAGTACTTC. Encoded protein: CASSRKRGSYEQYF.

The rearrangement joins TRBV2 to TRBJ1-1; D call uncertain. The CDR3 covers 13 residues. CDR1 is SNHLY and CDR2 is FYNNEI in the germline V gene. Trimming pared 4 bases from V and 2 bases from J, leaving 8 bases between. In DNA, the CDR3 is TGTGCCAGCAGTGTGGGCATAAACACTGAAGCTTTCTTT. Its protein product is CASSVGINTEAFF.

J is TRBJ1-1 and V is TRBV7-2; weak D call: TRBD1 (5 bases). This CDR3 comprises 12 residues. With 1 base removed from V and 8 bases from J, the gap between germline ends came to 8 bases. Germline V gives CDR1 SGHTA, CDR2 FQGNSA. The CDR3 spells CASSLDGAEAFF. The CDR3 bases are TGTGCCAGCAGCTTAGATGGGGCCGAAGCTTTCTTT. Filled out from reference TRBV7-2 and TRBJ1-1, the complete variable domain reads GAGVSQSPSNKVTEKGKDVELRCDPISGHTALYWYRQSLGQGLEFLIYFQGNSAPDKSGLPSDRFSAERTGGSVSTLTIQRTQQEDSAVYLCASSLDGAEAFFGQGTRLTVV.

The rearrangement joins TRBV20-1 to TRBJ1-3; D remains ambiguous. V gave up 3 bases and J gave up 0 bases, with 12 bases separating them. The CDR3 is 15 amino acids. Germline V lookup: CDR1 DFQATT, CDR2 SNEGSKA (reference sequence). In nucleotides, the CDR3 is TGCAGTGCTAGTACCGGGTCTTACTCTGGAAACACCATATATTTT. Encoded protein: CSASTGSYSGNTIYF.

This chain links TRBV5-1 with TRBJ1-1, with D possibly TRBD1 on 5 matching bases. This CDR3 comprises 17 residues. The germline gives CDR1 SGHRS, CDR2 YFSETQ. Trimming left V 0 bases short and J 0 bases short, with 15 bases between. The CDR3 protein is CASSLEDTRDLNTEAFF. The CDR3 region has the DNA TGCGCCAGCAGCTTGGAGGACACCCGGGATTTGAACACTGAAGCTTTCTTT.

The CDR3 is CASSFLGTAGDTQYF. CDR3 nucleotides: TGTGCCAGCAGTTTTCTAGGGACTGCGGGGGATACGCAGTATTTT. The rearrangement links TRBV27 to TRBJ2-3; D may be TRBD2 (6 bases). CDR1 and CDR2 (germline): MNHEY, SMNVEV (reference sequence). Trimming shortened V by 3 bases and J by 6 bases, and 16 bases separated the two germline ends. The CDR3 has 15 residues.

The J gene is TRBJ1-5, the V gene TRBV4-1; the D gene is possibly TRBD1 (5 bases). CDR1 and CDR2 (germline): MGHRA, YSYEKL. V was trimmed by 4 bases and J by 4 bases, leaving 17 bases between them. The CDR3 extends over 16 amino acids. In DNA form, the CDR3 reads TGCGCCAGCAGCCCGAAAGAGGGGCTGAGGAATCAGCCCCAGCATTTT. Amino acids: CASSPKEGLRNQPQHF.

The rearrangement uses TRBV27 and TRBJ2-1; D is possibly TRBD1 (6 bases). In germline, CDR1 is MNHEY, CDR2 SMNVEV (reference sequence). V was clipped by 6 bases and J by 7 bases, with 13 bases between them. The CDR3 length is 13 residues. The CDR3 region has the DNA TGTGCCAGCAGCACCGGGACAACGAATGAGCAGTTCTTC. It codes for CASSTGTTNEQFF.